These T cell receptor beta chains were read from a single sample in a study of cytomegalovirus exposure and HLA in healthy donors. Clones were sequenced by immunoSEQ multiplex PCR, and TCRdb holds only the in-frame ones, with some missing. The sample has fewer than 200,000 clones; about 80% are singletons. The source material was PBMCs. All receptors derive from a woman aged 50 to 60 in good health and CMV-seronegative. CDR3s include the opening cysteine and the closing phenylalanine or tryptophan. Not all rows give a size; the values are once, few, many and, for expanded clones, a class.

V gene	J gene	clone size	CDR3 protein
TRBV7-2	TRBJ1-1	.	CASSLIQGMENTEAFF
TRBV7-3	TRBJ2-1	.	CASSPGLAVYNEQFF
TRBV5-1	TRBJ1-2	.	CASSLRTGVGYTF
TRBV2	TRBJ1-1	.	CASSPDRGQSEAFF
TRBV28	TRBJ2-3	.	CASSLRDSGGPDTQYF
TRBV5-1	TRBJ2-3	once	CASSLTGTGATLTDTDTQYF
TRBV19	TRBJ1-1	.	CASMETGSRNTKAFF
TRBV4-3	TRBJ1-1	.	CASSQEGSDRSPEAFF
TRBV9	TRBJ1-5	.	CASSVDSRQPQHF
TRBV10-3	TRBJ2-5	.	CAAGPGQGSDQETQYF
TRBV9	TRBJ2-1	.	CASSTPQNRTSEISSYNEQFF